The 23 T cell receptor beta chains below were found in one sample sequenced in a study of blood T cell repertoires in COVID-19. Clones were read by immunoSEQ multiplex PCR, and TCRdb kept only the in-frame ones, dropping some. The data show around 100,000 clones, with around four fifths seen just once and around 30% held by the top ten. Sequencing input: peripheral blood. The source is a man in his 70s with active or convalescent COVID-19.

CDR3 amino acids: CASSLGGLETQYF. DNA of the CDR3: TGTGCCAGCAGCTTAGGAGGGCTGGAGACCCAGTACTTC. This rearrangement joins TRBV7-2 to TRBJ2-5, with D tentatively TRBD2 (5 bases). The V and J ends lost 1 base and 5 bases respectively, with 8 bases between them. Germline V gene sequence: CDR1 SGHTA, CDR2 FQGNSA. The CDR3 contains 13 residues.

This clone counts as medium-sized. The chain recombines TRBV6-5 with TRBJ2-7, with 9 nucleotides matching TRBD2. CDR3 length equals 14 residues. Germline V CDR1 and CDR2: MNHEY, SVGAGI. V trimming: 6 bases; J trimming: 4 bases; junction bases outside the gene matches: 7. CDR3 DNA: TGTGCCAGCAGGCCGGGACTAGCTGTTTACGAGCAGTACTTC. Its protein product is CASRPGLAVYEQYF.

V and J are TRBV2 and TRBJ1-1; possibly TRBD1 for D (6 bases). CDR3 length: 13 amino acids. V dropped 6 bases and J dropped 5 bases, with 13 bases sitting between them. Germline V CDR1 and CDR2: SNHLY, FYNNEI. Here the CDR3 reads CASRQGVSTEAFF. In nucleotides, the CDR3 is TGTGCCAGCAGACAGGGAGTGAGTACTGAAGCTTTCTTT.

The CDR3 DNA sequence: TGTGCCAGCACAGGACAGGTTACAGATACGCAGTATTTT. Translated, it gives CASTGQVTDTQYF. The chain employs TRBV10-3 and TRBJ2-3, with 7 nucleotides matching TRBD1. Germline V gene sequence: CDR1 ENHRY, CDR2 SYGVKD. This CDR3 is 13 amino acids long. V dropped 10 bases and J dropped 3; count of bases not matched to a gene: 7.

The V gene is TRBV13, the J gene TRBJ2-7; D may be TRBD2 (5 bases). Germline-derived CDR1 and CDR2 are PRHDT and FYEKMQ (reference sequence). CDR3 length: 12 amino acids. The V gene lost 5 bases and the J gene lost 3 bases, with 8 bases spanning the gap. CDR3 sequence: CASSPRGYEQYF. CDR3 DNA: TGTGCCAGCAGCCCCCGGGGCTACGAGCAGTACTTC.

V usage is TRBV24-1 and J usage is TRBJ2-2, with D perhaps TRBD2 (6 bases). Trimming pared 9 bases from V and 0 bases from J, leaving 10 bases between. CDR3 length equals 14 residues. Germline CDR1 KGHDR, CDR2 SFDVKD. In DNA form, the CDR3 reads TGTGCCACCTCGCGGGGTACGAACACCGGGGAGCTGTTTTTT. This gives the protein CATSRGTNTGELFF.

The gene calls are TRBV6-5 and TRBJ1-2; D is ambiguous. This CDR3 has 13 residues. CDR1 and CDR2 from the germline V gene are MNHEY and SVGAGI. V was cut by 6 bases and J by 3 bases, with 11 bases left in between. The CDR3 protein is CASRADIYYGYTF. In DNA, the CDR3 is TGTGCCAGCAGAGCCGACATATACTATGGCTACACCTTC.

This sequence joins TRBV23-1 and TRBJ2-1; 15 bases agree with TRBD2. TRBV23-1 is identified as an open reading frame with a role that is uncertain. CDR3 length: 16 amino acids. Trimming removed 6 bases from V and 5 bases from J; junction bases left unmatched: 5. The CDR3 sequence: CASSWTSGRVDNEQFF. The CDR3 bases are TGCGCCAGCAGCTGGACTAGCGGGAGGGTCGACAATGAGCAGTTCTTC.

This clone was seen only a few times. The chain couples TRBV7-2 to TRBJ2-1; 15 bases are shared with TRBD2. V lost 4 bases, J lost 9 bases, and 1 base stayed unmatched. This CDR3 comprises 14 residues. The germline V gene encodes CDR1 SGHTA and CDR2 FQGNSA. In DNA form, the CDR3 reads TGTGCCAGCAGCTGGACTAGCGGGAGGGGTGAGCAGTTCTTC. Encoded protein: CASSWTSGRGEQFF.

This sequence joins TRBV27 and TRBJ2-7; D not resolved. Looked up from germline, CDR1 is MNHEY and CDR2 is SMNVEV (reference sequence). The CDR3 loop spans 16 amino acids. The V and J ends lost 6 bases and 0 bases respectively, with 18 bases between them. CDR3 protein: CASSPAVGESSYEQYF. In DNA form, the CDR3 reads TGTGCCAGCAGCCCCGCGGTTGGTGAAAGCTCCTACGAGCAGTACTTC.

The table lists this clone with a few counts. The J gene is TRBJ2-1, the V gene TRBV5-4; 12 nucleotides align to TRBD2. Germline loops: CDR1 SGHNT, CDR2 YYREEE (reference sequence). This CDR3 has 19 residues. V gave up 0 bases and J gave up 0 bases; unmatched junction bases: 7. CDR3 sequence: CASSLAGLAGGSSYNEQFF. CDR3 DNA sequence: TGTGCCAGCAGCTTGGCCGGGCTAGCGGGGGGGAGCTCCTACAATGAGCAGTTCTTC.

The chain couples TRBV9 to TRBJ1-6; D gene ambiguous. V shed 0 bases and J shed 2 bases, with 3 bases lying between them. The CDR3 spans 14 residues. CDR1 and CDR2 from the germline V gene are SGDLS and YYNGEE. The CDR3, as DNA: TGTGCCAGCAGCGTAGGTACCTATAATTCACCCCTCCACTTT. Protein product: CASSVGTYNSPLHF.

This clone has only one observation. This rearrangement joins TRBV27 to TRBJ1-3; D remains ambiguous. The germline CDR1 and CDR2 sequences are MNHEY and SMNVEV (reference sequence). Trimming removed 6 bases at V and 0 bases at J, with 6 bases between. CDR3 size: 13 residues. This chain's CDR3 is CASRPISGNTIYF. CDR3 bases: TGTGCCAGCAGACCTATCTCTGGAAACACCATATATTTT.

J is TRBJ1-6 and V is TRBV15, with TRBD1 matching over 9 bases. The ends lost 3 bases at V and 4 bases at J; junction bases unmatched: 7. This CDR3 comprises 17 residues. The germline gives CDR1 LNHNV, CDR2 YYDKDF (reference sequence). CDR3 sequence reads: CATSRSTGGPYNSPLHF. CDR3 DNA: TGTGCCACCAGCAGGAGCACAGGGGGCCCATATAATTCACCCCTCCACTTT.

The rearrangement uses TRBV28 and TRBJ1-5; 8 nucleotides match TRBD1. The CDR3 has 17 residues. V dropped 5 bases and J dropped 0; count of bases not matched to a gene: 9. CDR1 and CDR2 (germline): MDHEN, SYDVKM. The CDR3 nucleotides are TGTGCCAGCAGTCGGGGACAGGCAGTTAATAGCAATCAGCCCCAGCATTTT. Amino acid sequence: CASSRGQAVNSNQPQHF.

This sequence joins TRBV12-2 and TRBJ1-2. TRBV12-2 is assigned pseudogene status. The CDR3 totals 15 residues. The CDR3 DNA reads as TGTGCAAGTCGCTTAGATCTGCGGGCTCACTATGGCTACACCTTC. Translation gives CASRLDLRAHYGYTF.

The chain combines TRBV14 with TRBJ2-2; 7 nucleotides agree with TRBD2. CDR1 is SGHDN and CDR2 is FVKESK in the germline V gene. V shed 4 bases and J 1 base; nucleotides not matched to a gene: 6. CDR3 size: 16 residues. The CDR3 here is CASSPSAGVNTGELFF. DNA of the CDR3: TGTGCCAGCAGCCCCTCCGCGGGGGTGAACACCGGGGAGCTGTTTTTT.

The chain joins TRBV6-5 to TRBJ1-1; D might be TRBD1 (5 bases). The CDR3 length is 15 residues. Trimming removed 0 bases from V and 5 bases from J, with 13 bases in between. From germline, CDR1 is MNHEY and CDR2 SVGAGI. The CDR3 spells CASSYSPGSDTEAFF. The CDR3 nucleotides are TGTGCCAGCAGTTACTCTCCAGGGTCGGATACTGAAGCTTTCTTT.

This clone was counted only a few times. V is TRBV27 and J is TRBJ2-2; 8 positions agree with TRBD1. Losses at the gene ends were 1 base for V and 4 bases for J; bases not matched to a gene: 5. Germline lookup yields CDR1 MNHEY and CDR2 SMNVEV (reference sequence). This CDR3 spans 16 amino acids. This CDR3 is CASSLLVQGATGELFF. DNA of the CDR3: TGTGCCAGCAGTTTATTGGTCCAGGGGGCCACCGGGGAGCTGTTTTTT.

V gene TRBV10-3 combines with J gene TRBJ1-2; possibly TRBD1 for D (5 bases). CDR1 ENHRY and CDR2 SYGVKD come from the germline V gene. This CDR3 has 11 residues. The V gene lost 10 bases and the J gene lost 3 bases, with 9 bases spanning the gap. The CDR3 DNA reads TGTGCCACCATGACAGACTATGGCTACACCTTC. This sequence encodes CATMTDYGYTF.

The V call is TRBV6-2 or TRBV6-3, the J call TRBJ2-2, with 11 bases lining up with TRBD2. After removal of 5 bases from V and 3 bases from J, the junction contained 8 bases not matched to a gene. This CDR3 comprises 17 residues. Germline CDR1 MNHEY, CDR2 SVGEGT. CDR3 protein: CASSLPQLAGDTGELFF. For the CDR3, the DNA is TGTGCCAGCAGTCTTCCCCAACTAGCGGGGGACACCGGGGAGCTGTTTTTT.

This clone was picked up one time. This rearrangement joins TRBV4-1 to TRBJ2-1, with 7 bases that match TRBD2. V lost 10 bases, J lost 2 bases, and 14 bases stayed unmatched. The CDR3 has 16 residues. Germline loops: CDR1 MGHRA, CDR2 YSYEKL. The CDR3 loop reads CATQTGGLETYNEQFF. The CDR3 DNA is TGCGCCACCCAGACGGGGGGACTGGAAACCTACAATGAGCAGTTCTTC.

V and J are TRBV24-1 and TRBJ2-1, with D unresolved. The V gene lost 7 bases and the J gene lost 7 bases, with 16 bases spanning the gap. The CDR3 totals 14 residues. Per germline, CDR1 KGHDR and CDR2 SFDVKD. Here the CDR3 reads CATSGALLRNEQFF. As DNA, the CDR3 is TGTGCCACCAGCGGAGCCCTCCTTAGAAATGAGCAGTTCTTC.